This T cell receptor beta chain derives from a study of blood T cell repertoires in COVID-19. Germline V gene sequence: CDR1 LNHDA, CDR2 SQIVND (reference sequence). The CDR3 consists of 16 residues. The ends were cut back, 5 bases at V and 4 bases at J, with 18 bases in the middle. Profiling relied on immunoSEQ multiplex PCR, and the TCRdb table lists in-frame clones only, not all of them. The sample includes about 250,000 clones, roughly 80% of them seen just once. In the 2 weeks before study entry, exposed participants met a COVID-19 case, which was PCR-confirmed or clinician-diagnosed. Input material: PBMCs or T cells enriched from blood (not recorded which). The chain recombines TRBV19 with TRBJ2-4; D perhaps matches TRBD1 (5 bases). The TCR originated in a man aged 35-49 years who had been exposed to COVID-19. CDR3 amino acids: CASSSLGVGPKNIQYF. The DNA for the CDR3 is TGTGCCAGTAGTTCGTTAGGCGTGGGGCCAAAAAACATTCAGTACTTC.